A selection of T cell receptor beta chains follows, all from one sample in a study of cytomegalovirus exposure and HLA in healthy donors. Only in-frame clones appear in the TCRdb table, and some are missing; sequencing was by immunoSEQ multiplex PCR. The table has approximately 210,000 clones, over 75% seen once; the top ten hold 1.8%. The sample was PBMCs. These receptors were obtained from a male donor in good health and CMV-seronegative. Both conserved end residues are part of each CDR3.

CDR3 length: 15
V gene: TRBV5-1
J gene: TRBJ2-7
CDR3 protein: CASSPTLAGSYEQYF

CDR3 length: 14
V gene: TRBV18
J gene: TRBJ1-2
CDR3 protein: CASSPIQGAYGYTF

CDR3 length: 16
V gene: TRBV5-1
J gene: TRBJ1-6
CDR3 protein: CASSLVGGQYNSPLHF

CDR3 length: 13
V gene: TRBV21-1
J gene: TRBJ1-5
CDR3 protein: CASVTVSNQPQHF

CDR3 length: 16
V gene: TRBV5-6
J gene: TRBJ2-3
CDR3 protein: CASSRLAGGRTDTQYF

CDR3 length: 17
V gene: TRBV30
J gene: TRBJ2-3
CDR3 protein: CAWRLGGVGRNTDTQYF

CDR3 length: 16
V gene: TRBV30
J gene: TRBJ2-2
CDR3 protein: CARSGTSGWAPGELFF

CDR3 length: 16
V gene: TRBV2
J gene: TRBJ1-3
CDR3 protein: CASSEGWGAAGNTIYF

CDR3 length: 16
V gene: TRBV27
J gene: TRBJ2-1
CDR3 protein: CASSNSSGVGRNEQFF

CDR3 length: 12
V gene: TRBV10-3
J gene: TRBJ2-7
CDR3 protein: CAITTGPYEQYF